Each of the 24 T cell receptor beta chains below was sequenced from the same sample in a study of blood T cell repertoires in COVID-19. Clones were sequenced by immunoSEQ multiplex PCR, and TCRdb holds only the in-frame ones, with some missing. Of a few hundred thousand clones in the sample, about 70% are singletons; the top ten hold around 3.4%. The sample taken for sequencing was peripheral blood. The receptor source for this set is a woman aged 80 or older with acute or convalescent COVID-19.

The chain links TRBV18 to TRBJ2-4; maybe TRBD1 (6 bases). The CDR3 has 16 amino acids. V was cut by 5 bases and J by 0 bases, with 14 bases left in between. CDR1 and CDR2 from the germline V gene are KGHSH and LQKENI. CDR3 amino acids: CASSYGQILAKNIQYF. In DNA form, the CDR3 reads TGTGCCAGCTCATACGGACAGATACTAGCCAAAAACATTCAGTACTTC.

The genes are TRBV6-5 and TRBJ2-5, with TRBD1 identical over 8 bases. Trimming at V came to 0 bases and at J to 6 bases, leaving 6 bases not matched to a gene. CDR1 MNHEY and CDR2 SVGAGI come from the germline V gene. The CDR3 sequence is 15 residues long. The CDR3: CASSYSGQGGQTQYF. CDR3 nucleotide sequence: TGTGCCAGCAGTTACTCTGGACAGGGCGGACAGACCCAGTACTTC.

This sequence joins TRBV18 and TRBJ1-3, with D unclear. Germline V CDR1 and CDR2: KGHSH, LQKENI. V lost 1 base, J lost 0 bases, and 10 bases lay in between. The CDR3 length is 16 residues. The CDR3, as DNA: TGTGCCAGCTCACCACTTGCGGGGTTCTCTGGAAACACCATATATTTT. It codes for CASSPLAGFSGNTIYF.

This clone has just a few counts. The rearrangement links TRBV2 to TRBJ2-2; 9 bases line up with TRBD1. V shed 6 bases and J 3 bases; nucleotides not matched to a gene: 17. Germline V gene lookup returns CDR1 SNHLY and CDR2 FYNNEI. This CDR3 comprises 19 residues. The CDR3 loop reads CASRDPRTGGADYTGELFF. As DNA, the CDR3 is TGTGCCAGCAGAGACCCTCGCACAGGGGGCGCGGATTACACCGGGGAGCTGTTTTTT.

The chain uses TRBV15 and TRBJ2-4, with a weak D call TRBD1 (5 bases). The length of the CDR3 is 15 residues. Trimming took off 4 bases at V and 2 bases at J, with 12 bases between the two ends. Germline values: CDR1 LNHNV, CDR2 YYDKDF (reference sequence). For the CDR3, the DNA is TGTGCCACCAGCACAGGGCCACTGACCAAAAACATTCAGTACTTC. Its protein is CATSTGPLTKNIQYF.

V and J are TRBV3-1 (or the pseudogene TRBV3-2) and TRBJ2-1, with D maybe TRBD2 (6 bases). The CDR3 totals 14 residues. V was cut by 2 bases and J by 6 bases, with 11 bases left in between. Germline V CDR1 and CDR2: LGHDT, YNNKEL (reference sequence). CDR3 bases: TGTGCCAGCAGCCAACCCGCGCGGGGCAATGAGCAGTTCTTC. Protein: CASSQPARGNEQFF.

The V and J genes are TRBV3-1 (or the pseudogene TRBV3-2) and TRBJ1-4; D is undetermined. Germline V gene lookup returns CDR1 LGHDT and CDR2 YNNKEL (reference sequence). Between the trimmed V and J ends, which lost 3 bases and 5 bases, there was a span of 4 bases. The CDR3 extends over 12 amino acids. CDR3 DNA sequence: TGTGCCAGCAGCCACCCAAATGAAAAACTGTTTTTT. Translating it yields CASSHPNEKLFF.

This clone was counted once. The gene calls are TRBV4-1 and TRBJ2-1, with TRBD2 matching 10 bases. There are 17 residues in the CDR3. Germline CDR1 reads MGHRA; CDR2 reads YSYEKL. Trimming cost V 0 bases and J 15 bases; bases outside gene matches: 17. The CDR3 nucleotides are TGCGCCAGCAGCCAAGAGTCGGCTAGCGGGGGCCCGCGGCGGCGGTTCTTC. Residues: CASSQESASGGPRRRFF.

The genes are TRBV19 and TRBJ1-1; TRBD1 agrees at 12 bases. This CDR3 spans 15 amino acids. The germline V gene has CDR1 LNHDA and CDR2 SQIVND (reference sequence). The junction had 2 bases not matched to a gene; V was cut back by 1 base and J by 5 bases. CDR3 in amino acids: CASSIVGQGATEAFF. Written as DNA, the CDR3 is TGTGCCAGTAGTATAGTGGGACAGGGGGCAACTGAAGCTTTCTTT.

The sample holds a few counts of this clone. V usage is TRBV7-7 and J usage is TRBJ2-1; 9 nucleotides align to TRBD2. The CDR3 extends over 13 amino acids. Per germline, CDR1 SSHAT and CDR2 FNYEAQ (reference sequence). With V trimmed by 6 bases and J by 10 bases, 7 bases remained unmatched. CDR3 DNA: TGTGCCAGCAGACCAGCGGGGGGTGGGGAGCAGTTCTTC. Translated: CASRPAGGGEQFF. Complete variable domain (other parts from reference TRBV7-7 and TRBJ2-1): GAGVSQSPRYKVTKRGQDVTLRCDPISSHATLYWYQQALGQGPEFLTYFNYEAQPDKSGLPSDRFSAERPEGSISTLTIQRTEQRDSAMYRCASRPAGGGEQFFGPGTRLTVL.

This chain links TRBV7-2 with TRBJ1-2; TRBD1 is a possible D gene (5 bases). The V and J ends lost 5 bases and 6 bases respectively, with 16 bases between them. The germline CDR1 and CDR2 sequences are SGHTA and FQGNSA. The CDR3 spans 14 residues. The CDR3, as DNA: TGTGCCAGCAGCGCACGAAACAGGCCGGATGGCTACACCTTC. This codes for CASSARNRPDGYTF.

The chain has TRBV29-1 and TRBJ1-6; TRBD1 might be the D (5 bases). Germline V gene sequence: CDR1 SQVTM, CDR2 ANQGSEA. Trimming stripped 2 bases from V and 4 bases from J, with 15 bases between. The length of the CDR3 is 16 residues. The DNA for the CDR3 is TGCAGCGTTGAATGGCATGACAGAACATATAATTCACCCCTCCACTTT. Translating it yields CSVEWHDRTYNSPLHF.

The chain uses TRBV9 and TRBJ2-5; 13 nucleotides align to TRBD2. Germline loops: CDR1 SGDLS, CDR2 YYNGEE. The J segment lost 5 bases and the V segment lost 3 bases, leaving 4 bases of the junction unmatched. CDR3 length: 15 amino acids. In nucleotides, the CDR3 is TGTGCCAGCAGCGACGGACTAGCGGGAGTTGAGACCCAGTACTTC. Amino acid sequence: CASSDGLAGVETQYF.

V gene TRBV19 combines with J gene TRBJ1-5, with TRBD1 matching 7 bases. CDR1 and CDR2 (germline): LNHDA, SQIVND (reference sequence). This CDR3 has 15 amino acids. Trimming removed 4 bases from V and 9 bases from J; junction bases left unmatched: 12. In nucleotides, the CDR3 is TGTGCCAGTAGTACTTATGGACAGGAATCATGGCCCCAGCATTTT. Protein product: CASSTYGQESWPQHF.

This clone was recorded once. The V call is TRBV2, the J call TRBJ2-1, with 9 bases fitting TRBD2. This CDR3 region has 16 residues. V dropped 4 bases and J dropped 3; count of bases not matched to a gene: 7. CDR1 and CDR2 from the germline V gene are SNHLY and FYNNEI. CDR3 sequence: CASSGFGLANYNEQFF. In DNA form, the CDR3 reads TGTGCCAGCAGTGGGTTCGGACTAGCGAACTACAATGAGCAGTTCTTC.

This chain connects TRBV3-1 (or the pseudogene TRBV3-2) to TRBJ1-1; perhaps TRBD1 as D (5 bases). Looked up from germline, CDR1 is LGHDT and CDR2 is YNNKEL (reference sequence). The CDR3 runs 13 residues. The V and J ends lost 4 bases and 6 bases respectively, with 12 bases between them. As DNA, the CDR3 is TGTGCCAGCAGCCCCCCAGGGTTCGCTGAAGCTTTCTTT. Protein sequence: CASSPPGFAEAFF.

The gene calls are TRBV29-1 and TRBJ1-1; 9 bases line up with TRBD1. The V and J ends lost 7 bases and 4 bases, in that order; junction bases with no gene match: 7. This CDR3 spans 13 amino acids. Germline V gene sequence: CDR1 SQVTM, CDR2 ANQGSEA. DNA of the CDR3: TGCAGCGCTCAACAGGGGGCTGGCACTGAAGCTTTCTTT. Its translation is CSAQQGAGTEAFF.

This clone has a handful of counts. V usage is TRBV6-5 and J usage is TRBJ1-3; D unresolved. CDR1 is MNHEY and CDR2 is SVGAGI in the germline V gene. The V end was cut by 5 bases, the J end by 3 bases, with 8 bases between. The CDR3 extends over 13 amino acids. The CDR3 coding sequence is TGTGCCAGCAGTCCCCCAGGTGGAAACACCATATATTTT. As protein: CASSPPGGNTIYF.

The chain couples TRBV5-1 to TRBJ2-6; possibly TRBD1 for D (6 bases). The V and J ends lost 4 bases and 2 bases respectively, with 13 bases between them. The CDR3 loop spans 16 amino acids. The germline CDR1 and CDR2 sequences are SGHRS and YFSETQ. The CDR3 DNA is TGCGCCAGCAGCCCTGCTACAGGGCCTGGGGCCAACGTCCTGACTTTC. Its translation: CASSPATGPGANVLTF.

This clone was recorded a few times. The V gene is TRBV7-9, the J gene TRBJ1-1; no clear D. Between the trimmed V and J ends, which lost 5 bases and 5 bases, there was a span of 12 bases. Looked up from germline, CDR1 is SEHNR and CDR2 is FQNEAQ (reference sequence). The CDR3 spans 13 residues. Here the CDR3 DNA reads TGTGCCAGCAGCAGTCACGGCAGGACTGAAGCTTTCTTT. It yields the protein CASSSHGRTEAFF. Based on the CDR3 plus reference TRBV7-9 and TRBJ1-1, the full variable domain is DTGVSQNPRHKITKRGQNVTFRCDPISEHNRLYWYRQTLGQGPEFLTYFQNEAQLEKSRLLSDRFSAERPKGSFSTLEIQRTEQGDSAMYLCASSSHGRTEAFFGQGTRLTVV.

The chain couples TRBV28 to TRBJ2-4; 8 bases are shared with TRBD1. The CDR3 contains 15 residues. Germline assignment: CDR1 MDHEN and CDR2 SYDVKM. The trim removed 8 bases at V and 1 base at J, leaving 7 bases unmatched. DNA for the CDR3: TGTGCCAGCGTTGACAGGGGTCGGGCCAAAAACATTCAGTACTTC. Translation: CASVDRGRAKNIQYF.

The chain employs TRBV7-6 and TRBJ1-1; tentatively, D is TRBD1 (5 bases). The CDR3 sequence is 16 residues long. CDR1 is SGHVS, CDR2 FNYEAQ, per germline. Trimming removed 5 bases at V and 2 bases at J, with 18 bases between. Here the CDR3 reads CASSPGGWRPNTEAFF. CDR3 bases: TGTGCCAGCAGCCCCGGGGGTTGGAGGCCTAACACTGAAGCTTTCTTT.

The sample holds one count of this clone. The V call is TRBV2, the J call TRBJ2-3, with D possibly being TRBD2 (5 bases). This CDR3 is 12 amino acids long. V was trimmed by 9 bases and J by 6 bases, leaving 13 bases between them. Germline-derived CDR1 and CDR2 are SNHLY and FYNNEI. The CDR3 spells CASTSGGDTQYF. The DNA of the CDR3 is TGTGCCAGTACGAGCGGTGGCGATACGCAGTATTTT.

This clone has at least ten counts. The rearrangement links TRBV10-2 to TRBJ2-7, with 10 bases fitting TRBD1. Germline assignment: CDR1 WSHSY and CDR2 SAAADI. The CDR3 loop spans 21 amino acids. With V trimmed by 1 base and J by 5 bases, 23 bases remained unmatched. The CDR3 region has the DNA TGCGCCAGCAGTGAGTATGAAGACAGGGGGCTGCTAGCGGCCTCCAGGAACGAGCAGTACTTC. Translation gives CASSEYEDRGLLAASRNEQYF.